This T cell receptor (beta chain) was profiled in a study of T-cell memory formation after mild COVID-19. V was shortened by 0 bases and J by 6 bases, with 8 bases between the two germline ends. The length of the CDR3 is 14 residues. In germline, CDR1 is LGHNA, CDR2 YSLEER. This clonotype appeared a few times. Antigen: not known. Constant-segment primers and 5'RACE yielded cDNA libraries for TCR alpha and TCR beta, each carrying sample barcodes and UMIs. Via MiXCR, TCRdb re-called the 5' RACE reads, giving one row per CDR3 protein. The sample has 300,000 to 350,000 distinct CDR3 sequences, roughly 21% seen once. Study observations and caveats: Mainly in CM and EM were contracting CD4+ clones; CD8+ were in EMRA. Some SARS-CoV-2-responding clones were already detected in memory before infection.

The origin of this receptor is a man younger than 35 who had mild COVID-19 (a few samples of this study predate the infection). Cell type and time point are not known. Material for sequencing was PBMCs or a T cell subset sorted from them (not recorded which). This chain joins TRBV4-3 and TRBJ2-2, with no clear D. The CDR3 sequence is CASSQDWFSGELFF. The CDR3 DNA follows: TGCGCCAGCAGCCAAGACTGGTTTTCCGGGGAGCTGTTTTTT.